This paragraph reports one TCR beta chain. Its antigen remains unidentified. The junction differs from germline at one of its ends, possibly a read error. The CDR3 totals 15 residues. CDR1 is SGDLS, CDR2 YYNGEE, per germline. RNA served as the template for amplifying TCR beta CDR3 regions. In the first round, RT-PCR was carried out with HTBI primers, and a multiplex PCR formed the second round. MiXCR was run by TCRdb on the multiplex PCR reads, yielding one entry per CDR3 protein. The sample consists of about 1.2 million distinct CDR3 sequences, around a third of them appearing once. The data derive from a study of Graves' ophthalmopathy and Graves' hyperthyroidism. Overall study findings and caveats: Prediction of ophthalmopathy progression reached about 71% sensitivity and roughly 72% specificity. Separation of ophthalmopathy from stable hyperthyroidism was achieved by a 13-signature model, at roughly 88% sensitivity and roughly 77% specificity.

The hyperthyroidism patients, aged 18 to 65, had been newly diagnosed, with under 2 months' duration. Thyroid ultrasound, orbital computed tomography, TRAb, serum thyroxine and clinical symptoms formed the basis of diagnosis. V usage is TRBV9 and J usage is TRBJ2-2; 8 bases align to TRBD2. This clonotype was obtained from an adult man with Graves' hyperthyroidism. The sample taken for sequencing was peripheral blood or thyroid tissue (not recorded which). The CDR3: CAISASGRDTGELFF. The CDR3 region has the DNA TGTGCCATCAGCGCCAGCGGGAGAGACACCGGGGAGCTGTTTTTT. Filled out from reference TRBV9 and TRBJ2-2, the complete variable domain reads DSGVTQTPKHLITATGQRVTLRCSPRSGDLSVYWYQQSLDQGLQFLIQYYNGEERAKGNILERFSAQQFPDLHSELNLSSLELGDSALYFCAISASGRDTGELFFGEGSRLTVL.